Each of the 18 T cell receptor beta chains below was sequenced from the same sample in a study of shared clonotypes between healthy human individuals. Naivety among CD8 cells was defined by CD45RO negativity and positive CCR7 selection, thereby excluding terminally differentiated effector memory CD45RA+ cells. TCRdb's copy holds only in-frame clones and misses some; the assay was immunoSEQ multiplex PCR. The sample consists of hundreds of thousands of clones, 96% of them appearing once. The sequenced sample was naive CD8+ T cells sorted from blood. These receptors were taken from a man younger than 45 in good health.

The chain uses TRBV27 and TRBJ1-2; D might be TRBD1 (5 bases). The CDR3 is 16 amino acids. In germline, CDR1 is MNHEY, CDR2 SMNVEV (reference sequence). Deletions cut 8 bases from V and 8 bases from J, with 27 bases between. The CDR3 DNA follows: TGTGCCAGCGGTCCCATTGACAGCATGAAAGTGGGAGGCTACACCTTC. Protein sequence: CASGPIDSMKVGGYTF.

This clone was seen just once. The V and J genes are TRBV9 and TRBJ2-7; TRBD2 matches 8 bases. With 4 bases clipped from V and 3 bases from J, the junction kept 12 bases outside the gene matches. Germline V gene sequence: CDR1 SGDLS, CDR2 YYNGEE. This CDR3 contains 16 residues. CDR3 protein: CASSPREGGGNYEQYF. For the CDR3, the DNA is TGTGCCAGCAGCCCCCGGGAGGGCGGGGGGAACTACGAGCAGTACTTC.

The rearrangement uses TRBV5-6 and TRBJ1-1; 11 positions match TRBD1. The V gene end was trimmed by 0 bases and the J gene end by 11 bases; junction bases not matched to a gene: 3. This CDR3 is 13 amino acids long. Germline V gives CDR1 SGHDT, CDR2 YYEEEE. Here the CDR3 DNA reads TGTGCCAGCAGCTTGGCGGACAGGGGGCTCGCTTTCTTT. Its protein product is CASSLADRGLAFF. The whole variable domain, remainder taken from reference TRBV5-6 and TRBJ1-1, is DAGVTQSPTHLIKTRGQQVTLRCSPKSGHDTVSWYQQALGQGPQFIFQYYEEEERQRGNFPDRFSGHQFPNYSSELNVNALLLGDSALYLCASSLADRGLAFFGQGTRLTVV.

The J gene is TRBJ2-5, the V gene TRBV27; TRBD1 agrees at 7 bases. CDR1 is MNHEY and CDR2 is SMNVEV in the germline V gene (reference sequence). J lost 5 bases, V lost 6 bases, and 12 bases had no gene match. This CDR3 comprises 15 residues. CDR3 sequence: CASSTYRGRHETQYF. DNA of the CDR3: TGTGCCAGCAGCACTTACAGGGGCCGGCATGAGACCCAGTACTTC.

The gene calls are TRBV5-1 and TRBJ2-1; possible D gene TRBD2, 5 bases. The germline CDR1 and CDR2 sequences are SGHRS and YFSETQ. V lost 2 bases and J 3 bases, leaving 9 bases between the germline ends. CDR3 length: 14 residues. The chain's CDR3 is CASSLFRGYNEQFF. DNA of the CDR3: TGCGCCAGCAGCTTATTTCGGGGCTACAATGAGCAGTTCTTC.

This rearrangement joins TRBV7-6 to TRBJ2-1; 12 nucleotides agree with TRBD2. The junction had 9 bases not matched to a gene; V was cut back by 4 bases and J by 5 bases. Germline loops: CDR1 SGHVS, CDR2 FNYEAQ. This CDR3 is 17 amino acids long. CDR3 sequence (DNA): TGTGCCAGCAGCTCGGGACTAGCGGGCCTGGTCGACAATGAGCAGTTCTTC. It is translated as CASSSGLAGLVDNEQFF.

The rearrangement uses TRBV28 and TRBJ2-3, with 8 bases fitting TRBD2. Trimming took 2 bases from V and 4 from J; bases not matched to a gene: 8. CDR1 is MDHEN, CDR2 SYDVKM, per germline. There are 16 residues in the CDR3. CDR3 residues: CASSLTSGDDPDTQYF. CDR3 nucleotides: TGTGCCAGCAGTTTAACTAGCGGAGATGACCCAGATACGCAGTATTTT.

The chain links TRBV29-1 to TRBJ2-3; 7 bases are a match to TRBD2. Per germline, CDR1 SQVTM and CDR2 ANQGSEA. This CDR3 has 15 residues. Trimming at V came to 5 bases and at J to 1 base, leaving 9 bases not matched to a gene. CDR3 bases: TGCAGCGTTAGGTCGGGCGGGAGTGGCACAGATACGCAGTATTTT. This translates into CSVRSGGSGTDTQYF.

The chain uses TRBV7-3 and TRBJ2-3, with D maybe TRBD2 (5 bases). Per the germline V gene, CDR1 is SGHTA and CDR2 is FQGTGA. Trimming took 4 bases from V and 3 from J, leaving 14 bases between them. This CDR3 region has 15 residues. The CDR3 loop reads CASSSFGAATDTQYF. In DNA, the CDR3 is TGTGCCAGCAGCTCGTTTGGAGCGGCGACAGATACGCAGTATTTT.

The chain carries TRBV7-6 and TRBJ2-6; D is uncertain. This CDR3 comprises 17 residues. V was pared by 0 bases and J by 0 bases, with 9 bases between. CDR1 is SGHVS, CDR2 FNYEAQ, per germline. The CDR3 nucleotides read TGTGCCAGCAGCTTAGCTTTCGGCCGCTCTGGGGCCAACGTCCTGACTTTC. Translating gives CASSLAFGRSGANVLTF.

The chain employs TRBV7-7 and TRBJ2-1; 13 positions agree with TRBD2. This CDR3 is built from 22 residues. The V gene end was trimmed by 2 bases and the J gene end by 3 bases; junction bases not matched to a gene: 19. Germline V lookup: CDR1 SSHAT, CDR2 FNYEAQ (reference sequence). The CDR3 DNA is TGTGCCAGCAGCTTATGGACAGCAACTAGCGGGAGGGTTAAACCTAACTACAATGAGCAGTTCTTC. Its protein is CASSLWTATSGRVKPNYNEQFF. The full variable domain, completed using reference TRBV7-7 and TRBJ2-1, is GAGVSQSPRYKVTKRGQDVTLRCDPISSHATLYWYQQALGQGPEFLTYFNYEAQPDKSGLPSDRFSAERPEGSISTLTIQRTEQRDSAMYRCASSLWTATSGRVKPNYNEQFFGPGTRLTVL.

The CDR3 DNA is TGTGCCATCAGTCCTACGGACCGCATGCATGGCTACACCTTC. It codes for CAISPTDRMHGYTF. The chain uses TRBV10-3 and TRBJ1-2; no clear D gene. V was pared by 5 bases and J by 6 bases, with 16 bases between. From germline, CDR1 is ENHRY and CDR2 SYGVKD. This CDR3 comprises 14 residues.

The chain couples TRBV2 to TRBJ2-3; D possibly corresponds to TRBD1 (5 bases). CDR3 length: 13 residues. Germline CDR1 reads SNHLY; CDR2 reads FYNNEI. Trimming removed 10 bases at V and 4 bases at J, with 15 bases between. As DNA, the CDR3 is TGTGCCACCCGACAGCAAATTGCAGATACGCAGTATTTT. This sequence encodes CATRQQIADTQYF.

This clone appeared once. V and J are TRBV7-9 and TRBJ1-2; TRBD1 might be the D (5 bases). CDR1 SEHNR and CDR2 FQNEAQ come from the germline V gene (reference sequence). The CDR3 totals 16 residues. V lost 1 base and J lost 1, with 13 bases in between. The CDR3 region has the DNA TGTGCCAGCAGCTTAGATAGCGGGACGGGTAACTATGGCTACACCTTC. It encodes CASSLDSGTGNYGYTF.

Comments on this clone: The sample has other DNA sequences that encode this CDR3 too. The chain combines TRBV5-1 with TRBJ2-7; a possible D gene is TRBD1 (6 bases). The CDR3 is 12 amino acids. Trimming removed 4 bases at V and 4 bases at J, with 9 bases between. CDR1 and CDR2 from the germline V gene are SGHRS and YFSETQ. The CDR3 DNA is TGCGCCAGCAGCCTTCAGGGGTACGAGCAGTACTTC. Its translation: CASSLQGYEQYF.

CDR3 coding DNA: TGCGCCAGCAGCCTATTTCAGGATAGCAATCAGCCCCAGCATTTT. Amino acid sequence: CASSLFQDSNQPQHF. J is TRBJ1-5 and V is TRBV4-1; no reliable D call. Germline CDR1 MGHRA, CDR2 YSYEKL. V gave up 4 bases and J gave up 0 bases, with 10 bases separating them. The CDR3 loop spans 15 amino acids.

The chain combines TRBV27 with TRBJ1-5, with no clear D. Per germline, CDR1 MNHEY and CDR2 SMNVEV (reference sequence). Trimming left V 3 bases short and J 7 bases short, with 4 bases between. The CDR3 runs 11 residues. The CDR3 bases are TGTGCCAGCAGTTTGGCGCAGCCCCAGCATTTT. Amino acids: CASSLAQPQHF.

The rearrangement joins TRBV5-1 to TRBJ1-1; D gene ambiguous. Germline assignment: CDR1 SGHRS and CDR2 YFSETQ. V was clipped by 3 bases and J by 1 base, with 1 base between them. The CDR3 sequence is 11 residues long. Here the CDR3 DNA reads TGCGCCAGCAGCTCGAACACTGAAGCTTTCTTT. Its protein is CASSSNTEAFF.